This is a list of T cell receptor beta chains from one sample in a study of blood T cell repertoires in COVID-19. The assay was immunoSEQ multiplex PCR, and TCRdb's table has in-frame clones only and misses some. The sample includes 35,000 to 45,000 clones, about 86% of them seen just once. The sample was peripheral blood. Receptors originate from a man aged 65 to 79 with acute or convalescent COVID-19. Each CDR3 is given with its conserved first and last residue. Fields, in order: J gene, V gene, D gene, CDR3 length, clone size, CDR3 DNA, CDR3 protein. A D gene is named only where the DNA matches it firmly. Clone size, where shown, is once, few, many, or a class for clones that have expanded.

j_call: TRBJ2-4
v_call: TRBV5-4
d_call: TRBD1
cdr3_length: 16
clone_size: -
cdr3_nt: TGTGCCAGCAGCTCGGCGGGGGACAGGGGGCGCGACATTCAGTACTTC
cdr3_aa: CASSSAGDRGRDIQYF

j_call: TRBJ2-7
v_call: TRBV19
d_call: TRBD1
cdr3_length: 16
clone_size: -
cdr3_nt: TGTGCCAGTAGTATAGGAGGCGGACAGGCAACCTACGAGCAGTACTTC
cdr3_aa: CASSIGGGQATYEQYF

j_call: TRBJ1-2
v_call: TRBV30
d_call: -
cdr3_length: 12
clone_size: -
cdr3_nt: TGTGCCTGGAGTGAAGGACGGGGTGGCTACACCTTC
cdr3_aa: CAWSEGRGGYTF

j_call: TRBJ2-6
v_call: TRBV28
d_call: -
cdr3_length: 14
clone_size: -
cdr3_nt: TGTGCCAGCAGCTTGAGTTCTGGGGCCAACGTCCTGACTTTC
cdr3_aa: CASSLSSGANVLTF

j_call: TRBJ1-1
v_call: TRBV2
d_call: -
cdr3_length: 13
clone_size: -
cdr3_nt: TGTGCCACCTCTACGGGATTCAACACTGAAGCTTTCTTT
cdr3_aa: CATSTGFNTEAFF

j_call: TRBJ2-1
v_call: TRBV5-4
d_call: -
cdr3_length: 13
clone_size: -
cdr3_nt: TGTGCCAGCAGCTCGCGGAGGAACAATGAGCAGTTCTTC
cdr3_aa: CASSSRRNNEQFF

j_call: TRBJ2-1
v_call: TRBV28
d_call: TRBD2
cdr3_length: 17
clone_size: -
cdr3_nt: TGTGCCAGCAGTCCTCCTCTGAGTAGCGGGGGTATCGATGAGCAGTTCTTC
cdr3_aa: CASSPPLSSGGIDEQFF

j_call: TRBJ2-5
v_call: TRBV18
d_call: TRBD2
cdr3_length: 18
clone_size: -
cdr3_nt: TGTGCCAGCTCACCAGGCTATTCGTCGGGAGGGCCGTCAGAGACCCAGTACTTC
cdr3_aa: CASSPGYSSGGPSETQYF

j_call: TRBJ2-5
v_call: TRBV27
d_call: TRBD2
cdr3_length: 16
clone_size: once
cdr3_nt: TGTGCCAGCAGTCCCGGGAGGGGCCCGCCACGGGAGACCCAGTACTTC
cdr3_aa: CASSPGRGPPRETQYF

j_call: TRBJ1-2
v_call: TRBV2
d_call: TRBD1
cdr3_length: 15
clone_size: -
cdr3_nt: TGTGCCAGCAGTGAAGCGGGACAGGGGCCCGGTGGCTACACCTTC
cdr3_aa: CASSEAGQGPGGYTF

j_call: TRBJ1-1
v_call: TRBV18
d_call: TRBD1
cdr3_length: 14
clone_size: few
cdr3_nt: TGTGCCAGCTCAGCTGAGACAGGGGGCCCGGAGGCTTTCTTT
cdr3_aa: CASSAETGGPEAFF

j_call: TRBJ1-2
v_call: TRBV14
d_call: -
cdr3_length: 15
clone_size: once
cdr3_nt: TGTGCCAGCAGCCAAGATCTGGCGGGGGTGAGAGGCTACACCTTC
cdr3_aa: CASSQDLAGVRGYTF

j_call: TRBJ2-1
v_call: TRBV5-1
d_call: -
cdr3_length: 15
clone_size: -
cdr3_nt: TGCGCCAGCAGCTTGGCGGCGACTAATAACAATGAGCAGTTCTTC
cdr3_aa: CASSLAATNNNEQFF

j_call: TRBJ2-4
v_call: TRBV4-1
d_call: -
cdr3_length: 13
clone_size: -
cdr3_nt: TGCGCCAGCAGCCCACCAAGAAGTAGCATTCAGTACTTC
cdr3_aa: CASSPPRSSIQYF

j_call: TRBJ1-4
v_call: TRBV6-5
d_call: TRBD1
cdr3_length: 15
clone_size: -
cdr3_nt: TGTGCCAGCAACCGGTTGGGACAGCCCAATGAAAAACTGTTTTTT
cdr3_aa: CASNRLGQPNEKLFF

j_call: TRBJ1-2
v_call: TRBV5-4
d_call: TRBD1
cdr3_length: 13
clone_size: -
cdr3_nt: TGTGCCAGCAGCTCCACAGGGGCGGGGGGCTACACCTTC
cdr3_aa: CASSSTGAGGYTF

j_call: TRBJ2-1
v_call: TRBV20-1
d_call: TRBD2
cdr3_length: 14
clone_size: -
cdr3_nt: TGCAGTGCTAGTAGCGGGACCCCCTACAATGAGCAGTTCTTC
cdr3_aa: CSASSGTPYNEQFF

j_call: TRBJ2-1
v_call: TRBV5-4
d_call: -
cdr3_length: 13
clone_size: -
cdr3_nt: TGTGCCAGCTCTCCAGTAGGGGGGGATGAGCAGTTCTTC
cdr3_aa: CASSPVGGDEQFF

j_call: TRBJ1-1
v_call: TRBV19
d_call: -
cdr3_length: 15
clone_size: -
cdr3_nt: TGTGCCAGTAGTATAGATGCTGAGGGGAGGACTGAAGCTTTCTTT
cdr3_aa: CASSIDAEGRTEAFF

j_call: TRBJ2-3
v_call: TRBV2
d_call: TRBD1
cdr3_length: 14
clone_size: once
cdr3_nt: TGTGCCAGCATGATGACAGGGCTCACAGATACGCAGTATTTT
cdr3_aa: CASMMTGLTDTQYF

j_call: TRBJ1-6
v_call: TRBV7-2
d_call: -
cdr3_length: 15
clone_size: -
cdr3_nt: TGTGCCAGCAGCTTGGGAGGGATCCCTAATTCACCCCTCCACTTT
cdr3_aa: CASSLGGIPNSPLHF

j_call: TRBJ2-1
v_call: TRBV7-9
d_call: TRBD1
cdr3_length: 13
clone_size: few
cdr3_nt: TGTGCCAGCAGACCTTTGGACAGGGGTGAGCAGTTCTTC
cdr3_aa: CASRPLDRGEQFF

j_call: TRBJ2-1
v_call: TRBV7-8
d_call: TRBD2
cdr3_length: 15
clone_size: -
cdr3_nt: TGTGCCAGCACCCCCGGGACTAGCGGGAGGGGTGAGCAGTTCTTC
cdr3_aa: CASTPGTSGRGEQFF

j_call: TRBJ1-5
v_call: TRBV19
d_call: TRBD1
cdr3_length: 17
clone_size: -
cdr3_nt: TGTGCCAGTAGCGGGACAGGGATCATGAGTGGCAATCAGCCCCAGCATTTT
cdr3_aa: CASSGTGIMSGNQPQHF

j_call: TRBJ1-5
v_call: TRBV19
d_call: -
cdr3_length: 12
clone_size: -
cdr3_nt: TGTGCCAGTAAGGAAGGGGATCAGCCCCAGCATTTT
cdr3_aa: CASKEGDQPQHF

j_call: TRBJ2-2
v_call: TRBV7-2
d_call: -
cdr3_length: 13
clone_size: once
cdr3_nt: TGTGCCAGCAGCTTAGCACGACAAGGGGAGCTGTTTTTT
cdr3_aa: CASSLARQGELFF

j_call: TRBJ1-2
v_call: TRBV5-6
d_call: TRBD1
cdr3_length: 15
clone_size: -
cdr3_nt: TGTGCCAGCAGCTTGGTAGATCAGGGGGGCTATGGCTACACCTTC
cdr3_aa: CASSLVDQGGYGYTF

j_call: TRBJ1-1
v_call: TRBV29-1
d_call: -
cdr3_length: 12
clone_size: -
cdr3_nt: TGCAGCGTTCAATCAGGAAACACTGAAGCTTTCTTT
cdr3_aa: CSVQSGNTEAFF

j_call: TRBJ1-1
v_call: TRBV7-9
d_call: -
cdr3_length: 15
clone_size: -
cdr3_nt: TGTGCCAGCAGCTTAGAAAGAGGGGGTATATCTGAAGCTTTCTTT
cdr3_aa: CASSLERGGISEAFF

j_call: TRBJ2-2
v_call: TRBV7-9
d_call: -
cdr3_length: 12
clone_size: -
cdr3_nt: TGTGCCAGCAGCTTTTACGGCGGGGAGCTGTTTTTT
cdr3_aa: CASSFYGGELFF

j_call: TRBJ2-7
v_call: TRBV27
d_call: -
cdr3_length: 14
clone_size: -
cdr3_nt: TGTGCCAGCAGTACTCGACTAGAGGTGAGGGAGCAGTACTTC
cdr3_aa: CASSTRLEVREQYF

j_call: TRBJ1-5
v_call: TRBV6-1
d_call: TRBD1
cdr3_length: 15
clone_size: -
cdr3_nt: TGTGCCAGCAGTGATGGGACAGGGACCGGTCAGCCCCAGCATTTT
cdr3_aa: CASSDGTGTGQPQHF

j_call: TRBJ1-3
v_call: TRBV4-1
d_call: -
cdr3_length: 19
clone_size: once
cdr3_nt: TGCGCCAGCAGCCAAGGTTCCCATAGCGACTCGCCCTCTGGAAACACCATATATTTT
cdr3_aa: CASSQGSHSDSPSGNTIYF

j_call: TRBJ2-1
v_call: TRBV4-2
d_call: -
cdr3_length: 14
clone_size: many
cdr3_nt: TGTGCCAGCAGCCAAGAGGCTAGAAGTAATGAGCAGTTCTTC
cdr3_aa: CASSQEARSNEQFF

j_call: TRBJ2-5
v_call: TRBV29-1
d_call: TRBD1
cdr3_length: 12
clone_size: few
cdr3_nt: TGCAGCGCGGACAGGGAGATTGGGACCCAGTACTTC
cdr3_aa: CSADREIGTQYF

j_call: TRBJ2-7
v_call: TRBV27
d_call: TRBD2
cdr3_length: 13
clone_size: once
cdr3_nt: TGTGCCAGCAGTTCAGCGGGAGCCTACGAGCAGTACTTC
cdr3_aa: CASSSAGAYEQYF

j_call: TRBJ1-1
v_call: TRBV7-9
d_call: -
cdr3_length: 14
clone_size: -
cdr3_nt: TGTGCCAGCAGCTTAGGGCTTGCCCGTGCTGAAGCTTTCTTT
cdr3_aa: CASSLGLARAEAFF

j_call: TRBJ2-3
v_call: TRBV5-1
d_call: -
cdr3_length: 14
clone_size: -
cdr3_nt: TGCGCCAGCACGAGCCCCACTTCCACAGATACGCAGTATTTT
cdr3_aa: CASTSPTSTDTQYF

j_call: TRBJ1-4
v_call: TRBV4-2
d_call: -
cdr3_length: 17
clone_size: -
cdr3_nt: TGTGCCAGCAGCCAAGATGGTAGCACATCTGGACTTGAAAAACTGTTTTTT
cdr3_aa: CASSQDGSTSGLEKLFF

j_call: TRBJ2-4
v_call: TRBV19
d_call: TRBD2
cdr3_length: 18
clone_size: -
cdr3_nt: TGTGCCAGTAGTTACACTAGCGGGAGCAACCAAGCCAAAAACATTCAGTACTTC
cdr3_aa: CASSYTSGSNQAKNIQYF

j_call: TRBJ1-5
v_call: TRBV4-1
d_call: TRBD1
cdr3_length: 16
clone_size: few
cdr3_nt: TGCGCCAGCAGCCATAGACAGGGAGGAGGCAATCAGCCCCAGCATTTT
cdr3_aa: CASSHRQGGGNQPQHF

j_call: TRBJ2-3
v_call: TRBV19
d_call: TRBD2
cdr3_length: 15
clone_size: -
cdr3_nt: TGTGCCAGTAGTATTAGCGGGAGGAGGGCAGATACGCAGTATTTT
cdr3_aa: CASSISGRRADTQYF

j_call: TRBJ1-4
v_call: TRBV7-2
d_call: -
cdr3_length: 14
clone_size: -
cdr3_nt: TGTGCCAGCAGCCCCGCACATGGAGGTGAAAAACTGTTTTTT
cdr3_aa: CASSPAHGGEKLFF

j_call: TRBJ2-1
v_call: TRBV6-2/TRBV6-3
d_call: TRBD2
cdr3_length: 14
clone_size: many
cdr3_nt: TGTGCCAGCAGCCGGGACCGGGGGGGCCGGGAGCAGTTCTTC
cdr3_aa: CASSRDRGGREQFF

j_call: TRBJ1-1
v_call: TRBV19
d_call: -
cdr3_length: 12
clone_size: -
cdr3_nt: TGTGCCAGTAGCTGGAGGAACACTGAAGCTTTCTTT
cdr3_aa: CASSWRNTEAFF

j_call: TRBJ2-7
v_call: TRBV19
d_call: TRBD2
cdr3_length: 18
clone_size: -
cdr3_nt: TGTGCCAGTTCTATTTATTCGGCTAGCGGGAGTACAATGTACGAGCAGTACTTC
cdr3_aa: CASSIYSASGSTMYEQYF

j_call: TRBJ1-5
v_call: TRBV7-2
d_call: -
cdr3_length: 17
clone_size: -
cdr3_nt: TGTGCCAGCAGCCCCGGTGGGGCGGGAGATAGCAATCAGCCCCAGCATTTT
cdr3_aa: CASSPGGAGDSNQPQHF

j_call: TRBJ2-7
v_call: TRBV9
d_call: TRBD1
cdr3_length: 13
clone_size: -
cdr3_nt: TGTGCCAGCAGCGTAGATACAGGGGGCGAGCAGTACTTC
cdr3_aa: CASSVDTGGEQYF